Below, 14 T cell receptor beta chains from the same sample are listed, as sequenced in a study of cytomegalovirus exposure and HLA in healthy donors. Amplification used 60 Vbeta primers and 13 Jbeta primers. Produced via immunoSEQ multiplex PCR; TCRdb's table is partial and in-frame only. Seen here are about 130,000 clones, around four fifths observed once, and the top ten hold approximately 1.4%. Sequences were obtained from PBMCs. These receptors were taken from a female donor in good health and CMV-seronegative.

The V and J genes are TRBV11-1 and TRBJ2-2; D gene uncertain. Germline lookup yields CDR1 SGHAT and CDR2 FQDESV (reference sequence). This CDR3 has 13 residues. Trimming removed 5 bases from V and 4 bases from J, with 8 bases in between. This CDR3 reads CASSPHSTGELFF. CDR3 nucleotide sequence: TGTGCCAGCAGCCCCCATAGCACCGGGGAGCTGTTTTTT.

This clone showed up just a few times. V is TRBV19 and J is TRBJ1-5; 9 positions agree with TRBD1. There are 16 residues in the CDR3. Germline loops: CDR1 LNHDA, CDR2 SQIVND (reference sequence). V shed 6 bases, J shed 3 bases, and the junction held 9 bases outside the gene matches. CDR3 nucleotides: TGTGCCAGTAGGGTAACAGGGGGCGCGAACAATCAGCCCCAGCATTTT. Translation gives CASRVTGGANNQPQHF.

Concerning this clone itself: A much larger clone is a single base away; this may be a read error. The V and J genes are TRBV5-1 and TRBJ2-7, with 11 bases that match TRBD1. CDR3 length: 14 residues. Germline V gene sequence: CDR1 SGHRS, CDR2 YFSETQ. With 4 bases clipped from V and 4 bases from J, the junction kept 4 bases outside the gene matches. DNA for the CDR3: TGCGCCAGCAGCCCCGGGACAGGGGGTTACGAGCAGTACTTC. Protein: CASSPGTGGYEQYF. The full variable domain, with the rest looked up from reference TRBV5-1 and TRBJ2-7, is KAGVTQTPRYLIKTRGQQVTLSCSPISGHRSVSWYQQTPGQGLQFLFEYFSETQRNKGNFPGRFSGRQFSNSRSEMNVSTLELGDSALYLCASSPGTGGYEQYFGPGTRLTVT.

The chain recombines TRBV7-2 with TRBJ1-1; 10 positions match TRBD1. Germline trimming cut 3 bases from V and 5 bases from J; bases unmatched to any gene: 9. Germline lookup yields CDR1 SGHTA and CDR2 FQGNSA. This CDR3 region has 16 residues. In DNA form, the CDR3 reads TGTGCCAGCAGCTTGCTATGGACAGGGGGAGAAACTGAAGCTTTCTTT. It translates to CASSLLWTGGETEAFF.

V usage is TRBV6-1 and J usage is TRBJ1-6, with D possibly matching TRBD1 (5 bases). Germline assignment: CDR1 MNHNS and CDR2 SASEGT. The length of the CDR3 is 13 residues. V gave up 7 bases and J gave up 10 bases, with 14 bases separating them. For the CDR3, the DNA is TGTGCCAGCACGGAGGGGAGGGACTCACCCCTCCACTTT. Amino acids: CASTEGRDSPLHF.

CDR3 nucleotide sequence: TGTGCCAGTAATGGACAGACTCTACCCGAAGCTTTCTTT. Translated, it gives CASNGQTLPEAFF. V usage is TRBV19 and J usage is TRBJ1-1; D is perhaps TRBD1 (6 bases). The germline V and J ends were trimmed by 7 bases and 8 bases, with 17 bases remaining between them. This CDR3 is built from 13 residues. Germline CDR1 is LNHDA and CDR2 is SQIVND (reference sequence).

The chain couples TRBV5-1 to TRBJ2-7; 9 positions match TRBD1. This CDR3 spans 14 amino acids. J gave up 5 bases and V 4 bases, and 7 bases lay outside the gene matches. Germline lookup yields CDR1 SGHRS and CDR2 YFSETQ. The CDR3 spells CASSPGDRVDEQYF. In nucleotides, the CDR3 is TGCGCCAGCAGCCCGGGGGACAGGGTGGACGAGCAGTACTTC.

V gene TRBV10-1 combines with J gene TRBJ2-5; 8 bases map to TRBD2. The DNA end favors TRBJ2-7, so the J call may be wrong. The V gene's germline CDR1 is WNHNN and CDR2 SYGVQD (reference sequence). This CDR3 has 16 amino acids. The CDR3 loop is CASSEAPLAGLYEQYF. CDR3 DNA: TGCGCCAGCAGTGAGGCCCCTTTAGCGGGGTTATACGAGCAGTACTTC.

This clone occurred once. The CDR3 DNA is TGTGCCAGTAGAGTAGGGGCCGGATCTCCTACAGATACGCAGTATTTT. Its translation is CASRVGAGSPTDTQYF. The V and J genes are TRBV19 and TRBJ2-3, with D maybe TRBD1 (5 bases). Germline assignment: CDR1 LNHDA and CDR2 SQIVND (reference sequence). The CDR3 loop spans 16 amino acids. The V end lost 6 bases, the J end lost 3 bases, and 19 bases lay between the germline ends.

The chain joins TRBV7-2 to TRBJ1-5; no clear D gene. Trimming removed 8 bases from V and 5 bases from J, with 10 bases in between. The CDR3 extends over 12 amino acids. Germline CDR1 and CDR2: SGHTA and FQGNSA. CDR3 amino acids: CASGHLYQPQHF. CDR3 coding DNA: TGTGCCAGCGGGCATCTTTATCAGCCCCAGCATTTT.

The J gene is TRBJ2-1, the V gene TRBV5-4; D gene uncertain. Germline CDR1 and CDR2: SGHNT and YYREEE (reference sequence). Trimming removed 0 bases at V and 10 bases at J, with 5 bases between. There are 11 residues in the CDR3. The CDR3 here is CASSLVQEQFF. The DNA for the CDR3 is TGTGCCAGCAGCTTGGTTCAGGAGCAGTTCTTC.

The V call is TRBV10-3, the J call TRBJ2-1; TRBD2 aligns across 10 bases. Germline CDR1 reads ENHRY; CDR2 reads SYGVKD. The V and J ends lost 6 bases and 3 bases, in that order; junction bases with no gene match: 5. This CDR3 spans 15 amino acids. Here the CDR3 DNA reads TGTGCCATCAGGGTAGCGGGAGGTAACTACAATGAGCAGTTCTTC. It is translated as CAIRVAGGNYNEQFF.

V is TRBV11-2 and J is TRBJ1-1; tentatively, D is TRBD1 (6 bases). The CDR3 loop spans 15 amino acids. Germline CDR1 is SGHAT and CDR2 is FQNNGV. With 5 bases removed from V and 5 bases from J, the gap between germline ends came to 18 bases. CDR3 in DNA: TGTGCCAGCAGCCCGATTGGGGGCGCAGGAACTGAAGCTTTCTTT. It encodes CASSPIGGAGTEAFF.

This chain uses TRBV7-2 with TRBJ2-3; D remains ambiguous. Between the trimmed V and J ends, which lost 5 bases and 2 bases, there was a span of 5 bases. Germline CDR1 reads SGHTA; CDR2 reads FQGNSA. The CDR3 covers 12 residues. Here the CDR3 reads CASSPYTDTQYF. The CDR3 DNA reads as TGTGCCAGCAGCCCCTACACAGATACGCAGTATTTT.